The source of this T cell receptor beta chain is a study of quantifying T cell responses using KT2 cells. Study overall: RNA was reverse transcribed with TCR alpha and beta constant-region primers. Estimated efficiency of the T4 ligation step was above 8.5% under optimum conditions.

Germline loops: CDR1 SGHVS, CDR2 FQNEAQ. The CDR3 has 15 amino acids. The V gene end was trimmed by 5 bases and the J gene end by 2 bases; junction bases not matched to a gene: 5. This clonotype was seen a few times. An oligo carrying a UMI was ligated to the cDNA 3' end. An equimolar mix of RC1.1 and RC1.2 primed the beta chain across TRBC1 and TRBC2. TCRdb passed the UMI-ligation and nested PCR reads through MiXCR, listing each CDR3 protein once. The sample yields tens of thousands of distinct CDR3 sequences, 7.3% seen once. This clonotype originated in a human donor. Sequenced sample: PBMCs spiked with cells of the T cell clone KT2. The rearrangement joins TRBV7-8 to TRBJ1-3; 8 bases align to TRBD1. This chain's CDR3 is CASSQSGGAGNTIYF. The CDR3 DNA reads TGTGCCAGCAGCCAATCAGGGGGCGCTGGAAACACCATATATTTT.